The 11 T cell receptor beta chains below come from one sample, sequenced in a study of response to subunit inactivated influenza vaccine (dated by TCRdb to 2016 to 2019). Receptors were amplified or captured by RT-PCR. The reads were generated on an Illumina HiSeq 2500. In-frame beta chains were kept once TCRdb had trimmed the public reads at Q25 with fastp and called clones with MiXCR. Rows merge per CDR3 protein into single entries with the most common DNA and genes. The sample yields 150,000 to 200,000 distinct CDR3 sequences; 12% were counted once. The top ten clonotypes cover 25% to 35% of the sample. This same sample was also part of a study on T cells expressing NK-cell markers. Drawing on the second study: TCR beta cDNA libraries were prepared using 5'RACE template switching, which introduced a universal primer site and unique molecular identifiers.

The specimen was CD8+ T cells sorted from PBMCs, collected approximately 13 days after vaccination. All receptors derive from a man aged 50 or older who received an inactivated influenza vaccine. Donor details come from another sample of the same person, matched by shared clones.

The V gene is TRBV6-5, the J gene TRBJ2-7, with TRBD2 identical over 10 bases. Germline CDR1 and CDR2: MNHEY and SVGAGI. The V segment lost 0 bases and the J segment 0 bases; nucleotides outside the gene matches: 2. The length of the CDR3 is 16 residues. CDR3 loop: CASSYSRTSGSYEQYF. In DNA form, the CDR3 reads TGTGCCAGCAGTTACTCTCGGACTAGCGGCTCCTACGAGCAGTACTTC.

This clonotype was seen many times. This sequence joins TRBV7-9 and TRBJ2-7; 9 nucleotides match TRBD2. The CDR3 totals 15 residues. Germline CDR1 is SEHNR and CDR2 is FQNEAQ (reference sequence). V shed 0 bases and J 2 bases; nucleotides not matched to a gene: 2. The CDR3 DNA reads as TGTGCCAGCAGCTTAGCCCTAGCGGGGCCCTACGAGCAGTACTTC. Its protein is CASSLALAGPYEQYF.

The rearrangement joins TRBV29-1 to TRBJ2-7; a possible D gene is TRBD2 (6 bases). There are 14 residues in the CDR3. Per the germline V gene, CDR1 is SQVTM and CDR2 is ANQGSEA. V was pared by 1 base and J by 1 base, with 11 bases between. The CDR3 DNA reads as TGCAGCGTTGAAGGGTTGCGGGAATCCTACGAGCAGTACTTC. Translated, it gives CSVEGLRESYEQYF.

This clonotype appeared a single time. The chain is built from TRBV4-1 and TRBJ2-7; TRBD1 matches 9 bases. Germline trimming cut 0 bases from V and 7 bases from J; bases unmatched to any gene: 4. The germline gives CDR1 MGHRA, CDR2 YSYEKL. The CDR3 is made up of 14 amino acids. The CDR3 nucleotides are TGCGCCAGCAGCCAAGATACAGGGACAGGGGAGCAGTACTTC. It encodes CASSQDTGTGEQYF.

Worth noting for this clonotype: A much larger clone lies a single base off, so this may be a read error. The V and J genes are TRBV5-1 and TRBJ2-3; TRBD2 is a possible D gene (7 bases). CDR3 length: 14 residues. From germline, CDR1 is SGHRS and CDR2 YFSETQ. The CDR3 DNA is TGCGTCAGCAGAAGGGGGGGGGAGACAGATACGCAGTATTTT. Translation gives CVSRRGGETDTQYF.

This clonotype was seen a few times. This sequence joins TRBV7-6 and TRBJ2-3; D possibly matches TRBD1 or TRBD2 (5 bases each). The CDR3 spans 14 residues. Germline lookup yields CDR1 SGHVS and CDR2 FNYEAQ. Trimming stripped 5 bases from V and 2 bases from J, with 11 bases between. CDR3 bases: TGTGCCAGCAGCATCCTCGGGGCCACAGATACGCAGTATTTT. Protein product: CASSILGATDTQYF.

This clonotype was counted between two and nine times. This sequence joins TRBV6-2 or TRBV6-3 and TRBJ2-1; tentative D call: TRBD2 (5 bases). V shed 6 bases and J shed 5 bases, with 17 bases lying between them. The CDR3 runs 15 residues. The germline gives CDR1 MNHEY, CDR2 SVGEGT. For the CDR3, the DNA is TGTGCCAGCAGCCTCCTTGGAGGCGGTAACAATGAGCAGTTCTTC. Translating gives CASSLLGGGNNEQFF.

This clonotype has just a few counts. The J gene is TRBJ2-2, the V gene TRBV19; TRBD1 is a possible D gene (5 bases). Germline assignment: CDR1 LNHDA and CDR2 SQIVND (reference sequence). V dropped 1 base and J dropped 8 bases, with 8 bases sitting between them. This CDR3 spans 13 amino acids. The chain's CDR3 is CASSIVGVGELFF. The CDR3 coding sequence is TGTGCCAGTAGTATAGTAGGGGTAGGGGAGCTGTTTTTT.

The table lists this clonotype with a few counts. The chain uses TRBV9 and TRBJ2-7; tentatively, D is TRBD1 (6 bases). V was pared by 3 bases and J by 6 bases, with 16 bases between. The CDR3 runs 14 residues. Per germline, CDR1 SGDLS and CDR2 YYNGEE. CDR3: CASSANWGLGEQYF. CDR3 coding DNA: TGTGCCAGCAGCGCAAATTGGGGGCTCGGCGAGCAGTACTTC.

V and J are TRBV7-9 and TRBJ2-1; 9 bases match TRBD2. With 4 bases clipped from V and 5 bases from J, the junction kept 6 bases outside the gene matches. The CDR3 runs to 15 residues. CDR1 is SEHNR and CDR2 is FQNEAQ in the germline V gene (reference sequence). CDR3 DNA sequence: TGTGCCAGCAGCTCTAGCGGGACTCGCAACAATGAGCAGTTCTTC. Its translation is CASSSSGTRNNEQFF.

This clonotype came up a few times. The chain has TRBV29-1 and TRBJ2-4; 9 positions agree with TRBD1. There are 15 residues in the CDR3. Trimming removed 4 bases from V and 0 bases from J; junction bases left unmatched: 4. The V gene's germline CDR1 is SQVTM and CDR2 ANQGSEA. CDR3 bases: TGCAGCGTTGTAGACAGGGGGATAGCCAAAAACATTCAGTACTTC. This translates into CSVVDRGIAKNIQYF.